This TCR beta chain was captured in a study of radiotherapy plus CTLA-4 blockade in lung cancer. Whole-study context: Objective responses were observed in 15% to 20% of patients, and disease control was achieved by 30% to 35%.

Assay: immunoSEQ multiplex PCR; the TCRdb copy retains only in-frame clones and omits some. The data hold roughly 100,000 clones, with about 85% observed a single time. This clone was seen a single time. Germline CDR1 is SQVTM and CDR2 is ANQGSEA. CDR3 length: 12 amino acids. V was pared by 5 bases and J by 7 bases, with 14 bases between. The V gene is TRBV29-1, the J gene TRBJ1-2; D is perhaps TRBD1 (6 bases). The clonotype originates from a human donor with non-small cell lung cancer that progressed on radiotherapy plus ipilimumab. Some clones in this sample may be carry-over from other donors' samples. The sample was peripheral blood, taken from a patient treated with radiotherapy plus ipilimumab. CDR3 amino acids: CSVRRGGSGYTF. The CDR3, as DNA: TGCAGCGTTCGTAGGGGGGGCTCTGGCTACACCTTC. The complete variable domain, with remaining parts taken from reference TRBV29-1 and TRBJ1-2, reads SAVISQKPSRDICQRGTSLTIQCQVDSQVTMMFWYRQQPGQSLTLIATANQGSEATYESGFVIDKFPISRPNLTFSTLTVSNMSPEDSSIYLCSVRRGGSGYTFGSGTRLTVV.